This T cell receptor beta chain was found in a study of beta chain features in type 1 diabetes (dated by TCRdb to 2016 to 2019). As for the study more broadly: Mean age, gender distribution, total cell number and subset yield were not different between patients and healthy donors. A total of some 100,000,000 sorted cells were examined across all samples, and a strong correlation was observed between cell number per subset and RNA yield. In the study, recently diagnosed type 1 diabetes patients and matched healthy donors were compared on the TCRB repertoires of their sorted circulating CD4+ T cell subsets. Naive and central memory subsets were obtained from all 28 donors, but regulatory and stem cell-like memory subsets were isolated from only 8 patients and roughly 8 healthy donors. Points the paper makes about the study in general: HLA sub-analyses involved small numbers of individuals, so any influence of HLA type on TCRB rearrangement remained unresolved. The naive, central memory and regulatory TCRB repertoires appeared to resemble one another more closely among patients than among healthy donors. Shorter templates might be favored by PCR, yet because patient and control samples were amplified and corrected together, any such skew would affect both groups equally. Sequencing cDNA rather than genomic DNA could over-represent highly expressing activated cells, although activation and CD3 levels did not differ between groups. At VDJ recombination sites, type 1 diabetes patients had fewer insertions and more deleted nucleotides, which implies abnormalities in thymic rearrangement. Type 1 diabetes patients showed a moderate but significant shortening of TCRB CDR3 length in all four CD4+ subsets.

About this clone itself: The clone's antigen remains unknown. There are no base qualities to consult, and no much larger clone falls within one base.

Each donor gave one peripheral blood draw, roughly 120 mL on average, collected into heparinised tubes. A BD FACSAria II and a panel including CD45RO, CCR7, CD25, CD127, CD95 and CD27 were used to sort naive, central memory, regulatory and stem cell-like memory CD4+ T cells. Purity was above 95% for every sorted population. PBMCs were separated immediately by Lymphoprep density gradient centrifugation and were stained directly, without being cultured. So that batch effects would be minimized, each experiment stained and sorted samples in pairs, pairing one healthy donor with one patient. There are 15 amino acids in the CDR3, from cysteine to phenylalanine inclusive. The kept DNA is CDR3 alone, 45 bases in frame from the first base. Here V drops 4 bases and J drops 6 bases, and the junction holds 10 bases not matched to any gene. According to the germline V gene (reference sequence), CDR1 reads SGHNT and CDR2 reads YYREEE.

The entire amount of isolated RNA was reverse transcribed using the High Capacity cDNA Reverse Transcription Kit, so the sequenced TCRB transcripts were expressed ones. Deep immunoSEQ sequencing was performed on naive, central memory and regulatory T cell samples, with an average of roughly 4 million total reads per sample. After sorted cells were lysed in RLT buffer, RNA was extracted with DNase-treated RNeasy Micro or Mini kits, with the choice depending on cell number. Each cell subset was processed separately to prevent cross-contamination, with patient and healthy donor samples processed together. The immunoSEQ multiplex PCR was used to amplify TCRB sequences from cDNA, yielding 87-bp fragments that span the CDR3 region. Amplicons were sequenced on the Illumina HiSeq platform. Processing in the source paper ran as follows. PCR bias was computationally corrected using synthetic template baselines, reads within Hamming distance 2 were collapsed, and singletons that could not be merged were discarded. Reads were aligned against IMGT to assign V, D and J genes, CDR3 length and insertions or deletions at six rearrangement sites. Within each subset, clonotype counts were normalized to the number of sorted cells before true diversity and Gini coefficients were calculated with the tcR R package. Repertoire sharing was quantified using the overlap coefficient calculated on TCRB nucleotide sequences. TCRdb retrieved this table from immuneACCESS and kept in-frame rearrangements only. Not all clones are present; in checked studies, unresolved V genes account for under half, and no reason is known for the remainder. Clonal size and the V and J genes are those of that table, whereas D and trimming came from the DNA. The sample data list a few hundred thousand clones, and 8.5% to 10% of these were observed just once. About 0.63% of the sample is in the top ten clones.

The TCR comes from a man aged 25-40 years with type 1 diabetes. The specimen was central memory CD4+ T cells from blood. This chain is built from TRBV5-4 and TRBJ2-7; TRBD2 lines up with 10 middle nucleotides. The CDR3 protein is CASSPEAGGPVEQYF. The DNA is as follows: TGTGCCAGCAGCCCAGAAGCGGGAGGGCCGGTCGAGCAGTACTTC.